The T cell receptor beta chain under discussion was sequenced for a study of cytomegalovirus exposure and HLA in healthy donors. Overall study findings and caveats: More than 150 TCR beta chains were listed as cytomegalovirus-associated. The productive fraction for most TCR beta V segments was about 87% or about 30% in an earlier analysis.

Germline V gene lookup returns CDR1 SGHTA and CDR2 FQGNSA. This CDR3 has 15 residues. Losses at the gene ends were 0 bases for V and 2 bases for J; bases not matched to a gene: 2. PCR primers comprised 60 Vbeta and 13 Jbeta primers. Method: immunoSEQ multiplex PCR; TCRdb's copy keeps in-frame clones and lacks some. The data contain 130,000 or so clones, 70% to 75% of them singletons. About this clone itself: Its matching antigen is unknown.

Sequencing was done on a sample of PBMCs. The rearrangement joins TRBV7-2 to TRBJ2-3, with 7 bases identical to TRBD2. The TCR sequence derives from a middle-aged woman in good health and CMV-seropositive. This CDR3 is CASSLASGATDTQYF. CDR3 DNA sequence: TGTGCCAGCAGCTTAGCAAGCGGGGCCACAGATACGCAGTATTTT.